This entry lists 2 T cell receptor beta chains sequenced from one sample in a study of blood T cell repertoires in COVID-19. The data were produced by immunoSEQ multiplex PCR, yet TCRdb's version contains in-frame clones alone and is incomplete. The sample has about 240,000 clones; approximately 78% are singletons. The sample consisted of peripheral blood. The receptors here all came from a woman between 55 and 75 years old with active or convalescent COVID-19.

This sequence joins TRBV6-5 and TRBJ2-3; tentative D call: TRBD1 (6 bases). The CDR3 has 16 residues. The ends were cut back, 4 bases at V and 0 bases at J, with 14 bases in the middle. Germline values: CDR1 MNHEY, CDR2 SVGAGI. The CDR3 coding sequence is TGTGCCAGCAGTTTGGGGACAATTAGTAGCACAGATACGCAGTATTTT. Its translation: CASSLGTISSTDTQYF.

J is TRBJ2-1 and V is TRBV18, with a weak D call TRBD1 (6 bases). Trimming cost V 4 bases and J 10 bases, with 23 bases left between them. The CDR3 has 16 amino acids. CDR1 KGHSH and CDR2 LQKENI come from the germline V gene. This chain's CDR3 is CASSLIPLDRWGEQFF. CDR3 nucleotide sequence: TGTGCCAGCTCACTTATACCGTTGGACAGATGGGGAGAGCAGTTCTTC.